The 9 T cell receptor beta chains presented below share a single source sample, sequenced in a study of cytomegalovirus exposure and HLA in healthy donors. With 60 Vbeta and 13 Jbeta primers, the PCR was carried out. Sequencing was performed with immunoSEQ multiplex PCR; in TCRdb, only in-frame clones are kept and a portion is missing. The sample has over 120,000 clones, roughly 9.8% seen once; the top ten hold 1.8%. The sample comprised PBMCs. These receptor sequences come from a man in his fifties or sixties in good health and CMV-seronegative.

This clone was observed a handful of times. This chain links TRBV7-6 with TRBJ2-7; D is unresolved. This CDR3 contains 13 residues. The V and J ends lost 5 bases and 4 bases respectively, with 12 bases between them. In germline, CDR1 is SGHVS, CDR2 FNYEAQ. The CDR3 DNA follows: TGTGCCAGCAGCCAGCCTCTAGATTACGAGCAGTACTTC. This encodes CASSQPLDYEQYF. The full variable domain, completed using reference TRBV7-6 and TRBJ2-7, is GAGVSQSPRYKVTKRGQDVALRCDPISGHVSLYWYRQALGQGPEFLTYFNYEAQQDKSGLPNDRFSAERPEGSISTLTIQRTEQRDSAMYRCASSQPLDYEQYFGPGTRLTVT.

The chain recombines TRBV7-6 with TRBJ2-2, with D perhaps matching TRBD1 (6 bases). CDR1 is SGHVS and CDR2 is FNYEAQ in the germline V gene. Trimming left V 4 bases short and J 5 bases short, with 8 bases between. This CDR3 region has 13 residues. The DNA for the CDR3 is TGTGCCAGCAGCTGGACAGTGACCGGGGAGCTGTTTTTT. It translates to CASSWTVTGELFF.

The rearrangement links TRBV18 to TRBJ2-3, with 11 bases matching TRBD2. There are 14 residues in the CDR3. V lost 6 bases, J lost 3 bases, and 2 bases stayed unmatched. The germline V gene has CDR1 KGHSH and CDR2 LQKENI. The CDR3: CASSGTSGTDTQYF. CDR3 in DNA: TGTGCCAGCTCGGGGACTAGCGGTACAGATACGCAGTATTTT.

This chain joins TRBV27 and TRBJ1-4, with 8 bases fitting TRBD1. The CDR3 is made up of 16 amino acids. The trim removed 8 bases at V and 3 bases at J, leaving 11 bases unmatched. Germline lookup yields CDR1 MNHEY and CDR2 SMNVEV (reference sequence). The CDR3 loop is CASGSQGDGSNEKLFF. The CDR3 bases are TGTGCCAGCGGGTCACAGGGGGATGGTTCTAATGAAAAACTGTTTTTT.

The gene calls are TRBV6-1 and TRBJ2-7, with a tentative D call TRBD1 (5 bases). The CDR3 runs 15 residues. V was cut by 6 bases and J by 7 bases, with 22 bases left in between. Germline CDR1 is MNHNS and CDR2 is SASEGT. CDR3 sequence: CASRSQAGSVGEQYF. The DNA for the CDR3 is TGTGCCAGCAGAAGTCAGGCAGGGTCCGTTGGGGAGCAGTACTTC.

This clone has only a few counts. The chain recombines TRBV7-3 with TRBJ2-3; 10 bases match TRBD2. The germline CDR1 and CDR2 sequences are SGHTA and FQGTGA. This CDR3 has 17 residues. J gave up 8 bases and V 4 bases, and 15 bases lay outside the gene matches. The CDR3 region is CASSSKSSAGGSGTQYF. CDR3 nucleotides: TGTGCCAGCAGCTCAAAGTCCTCAGCGGGAGGGAGTGGTACGCAGTATTTT.

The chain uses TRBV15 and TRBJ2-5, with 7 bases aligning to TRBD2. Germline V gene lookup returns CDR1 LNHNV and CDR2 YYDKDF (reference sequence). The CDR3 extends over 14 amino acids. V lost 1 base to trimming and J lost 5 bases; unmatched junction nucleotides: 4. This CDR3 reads CATSRGNSGETQYF. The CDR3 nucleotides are TGTGCCACCAGCAGAGGTAATAGCGGGGAGACCCAGTACTTC.

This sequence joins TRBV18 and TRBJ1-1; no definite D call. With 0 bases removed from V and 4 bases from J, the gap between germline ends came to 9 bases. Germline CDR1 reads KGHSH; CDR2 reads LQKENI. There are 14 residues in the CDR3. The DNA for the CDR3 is TGTGCCAGCTCACCACCGGAGGGAACCACTGAAGCTTTCTTT. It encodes CASSPPEGTTEAFF.

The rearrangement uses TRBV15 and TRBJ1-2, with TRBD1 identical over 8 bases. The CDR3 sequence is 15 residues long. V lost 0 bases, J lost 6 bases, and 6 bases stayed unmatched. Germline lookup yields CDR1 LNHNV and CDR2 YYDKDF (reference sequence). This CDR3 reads CATSRETGGRDGYTF. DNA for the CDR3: TGTGCCACCAGCAGAGAAACAGGGGGTAGGGATGGCTACACCTTC. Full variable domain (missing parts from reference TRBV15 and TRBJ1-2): DAMVIQNPRYQVTQFGKPVTLSCSQTLNHNVMYWYQQKSSQAPKLLFHYYDKDFNNEADTPDNFQSRRPNTSFCFLDIRSPGLGDTAMYLCATSRETGGRDGYTFGSGTRLTVV.